One and the same sample provided the 26 T cell receptor beta chains below, sequenced in a study of a mutant IDH1 vaccine in newly diagnosed glioma. Time point denoted: week 47, end of study. What each vaccine dose contained was 300 ug of mutant IDH1 20-mer peptide, accompanied by topical imiquimod. Antigens for these TCRs are unknown. Clones were sequenced by immunoSEQ multiplex PCR, and TCRdb holds only the in-frame ones, with some missing. The table includes about 67,000 clones, about four fifths detected once. Specimen: PBMCs, collected from a glioma patient whose treatment included an IDH1 peptide vaccine. The receptors were gathered from a man aged 25-45 years with glioma.

The rearrangement links TRBV6-5 to TRBJ2-2; 10 bases are a match to TRBD1. Germline V gives CDR1 MNHEY, CDR2 SVGAGI. V trimming: 1 base; J trimming: 4 bases; junction bases outside the gene matches: 3. The CDR3 contains 16 residues. The CDR3 DNA reads TGTGCCAGCAGTTACTTGGGACAGGGGCGCACCGGGGAGCTGTTTTTT. Translated, it gives CASSYLGQGRTGELFF.

The rearrangement joins TRBV18 to TRBJ1-4, with D perhaps matching TRBD1 (6 bases). This CDR3 has 15 residues. Deletions cut 2 bases from V and 8 bases from J, with 15 bases between. Germline V gene lookup returns CDR1 KGHSH and CDR2 LQKENI. CDR3 protein: CASSPKWQGYEKLFF. CDR3 coding DNA: TGTGCCAGCTCACCAAAGTGGCAGGGGTACGAAAAACTGTTTTTT.

V gene TRBV29-1 combines with J gene TRBJ2-1; tentatively, D is TRBD2 (6 bases). This CDR3 contains 13 residues. The germline CDR1 and CDR2 sequences are SQVTM and ANQGSEA. V shed 4 bases and J shed 4 bases, with 11 bases lying between them. The CDR3 nucleotides read TGCAGCGTTGTCCCCGGAGGGTACAATGAGCAGTTCTTC. It specifies CSVVPGGYNEQFF.

This chain uses TRBV5-1 with TRBJ2-1, with D possibly TRBD1 on 6 matching bases. This CDR3 has 14 residues. The germline gives CDR1 SGHRS, CDR2 YFSETQ. The V gene lost 4 bases and the J gene lost 3 bases, with 11 bases spanning the gap. The chain's CDR3 is CASSPRTDYNEQFF. In DNA, the CDR3 is TGCGCCAGCAGCCCCAGGACAGACTACAATGAGCAGTTCTTC.

The chain has TRBV6-5 and TRBJ2-2; 12 bases map to TRBD2. The V gene end was trimmed by 4 bases and the J gene end by 4 bases; junction bases not matched to a gene: 4. Germline V gives CDR1 MNHEY, CDR2 SVGAGI. CDR3 length: 16 amino acids. Written as DNA, the CDR3 is TGTGCCAGCAGTTTTACTAGCGGGGGGCGCACCGGGGAGCTGTTTTTT. Encoded protein: CASSFTSGGRTGELFF.

This clone appeared once. The chain links TRBV4-1 to TRBJ1-6; 9 bases match TRBD1. This CDR3 region has 16 residues. V was pared by 2 bases and J by 11 bases, with 10 bases of the junction left unmatched. CDR1 is MGHRA and CDR2 is YSYEKL in the germline V gene. The CDR3 nucleotides read TGCGCCAGCAGCCAACCTACAGGGGGCATTAGAACACCCCTCCACTTT. Its translation: CASSQPTGGIRTPLHF.

The CDR3 protein is CASSITGAQNQPQHF. For the CDR3, the DNA is TGTGCCAGCAGCATAACAGGGGCTCAAAATCAGCCCCAGCATTTT. The chain uses TRBV5-5 and TRBJ1-5, with TRBD1 matching over 7 bases. The CDR3 consists of 15 residues. V shed 4 bases and J 4 bases; nucleotides not matched to a gene: 8. The germline V gene has CDR1 SGHKS and CDR2 YYEKEE (reference sequence).

The chain employs TRBV5-1 and TRBJ2-7; the D is unclear. V was trimmed by 0 bases and J by 4 bases, leaving 8 bases between them. Germline CDR1 reads SGHRS; CDR2 reads YFSETQ. This CDR3 has 13 amino acids. The CDR3 sequence: CASSLAGPYEQYF. The CDR3 nucleotides are TGCGCCAGCAGCTTGGCCGGACCGTACGAGCAGTACTTC.

This clone was counted only a few times. This chain connects TRBV10-1 to TRBJ2-3; TRBD2 agrees at 10 bases. Per germline, CDR1 WNHNN and CDR2 SYGVQD (reference sequence). V lost 4 bases and J lost 2; bases outside the gene matches: 3. The CDR3 length is 15 residues. The CDR3 spells CASSAGTSDTDTQYF. CDR3 in DNA: TGCGCCAGCAGTGCCGGGACTAGCGACACAGATACGCAGTATTTT.

This clone was observed a few times. The chain combines TRBV6-5 with TRBJ1-1; D is uncertain. Trimming pared 7 bases from V and 2 bases from J, leaving 8 bases between. CDR1 and CDR2 (germline): MNHEY, SVGAGI. This CDR3 contains 12 residues. In DNA form, the CDR3 reads TGTGCCAGCAACCGGGGAAACACTGAAGCTTTCTTT. It codes for CASNRGNTEAFF.

The chain combines TRBV5-1 with TRBJ1-4, with 7 bases that match TRBD1. Germline trimming cut 5 bases from V and 5 bases from J; bases unmatched to any gene: 6. The CDR3 has 14 residues. The V gene's germline CDR1 is SGHRS and CDR2 YFSETQ. This chain's CDR3 is CASSRGGQNEKLFF. CDR3 nucleotide sequence: TGCGCCAGCAGTCGAGGGGGACAGAATGAAAAACTGTTTTTT.

The rearrangement joins TRBV6-6 to TRBJ1-6, with 8 bases identical to TRBD1. V was pared by 0 bases and J by 10 bases, with 5 bases of the junction left unmatched. This CDR3 region has 15 residues. Germline V lookup: CDR1 MNHNY, CDR2 SVGAGI (reference sequence). The CDR3 here is CASSYSEQGGSPLHF. As DNA, the CDR3 is TGTGCCAGCAGTTACTCAGAACAGGGGGGATCACCCCTCCACTTT.

The chain links TRBV7-9 to TRBJ1-4; possible D gene TRBD1, 5 bases. Trimming left V 1 base short and J 6 bases short, with 9 bases between. This CDR3 comprises 14 residues. Germline V lookup: CDR1 SEHNR, CDR2 FQNEAQ (reference sequence). CDR3: CASSLVDTDEKLFF. As DNA, the CDR3 is TGTGCCAGCAGCTTAGTGGACACGGATGAAAAACTGTTTTTT.

The rearrangement links TRBV7-2 to TRBJ2-3; D is unclear. CDR1 and CDR2 from the germline V gene are SGHTA and FQGNSA. Trimming stripped 5 bases from V and 4 bases from J, with 7 bases between. The CDR3 extends over 12 amino acids. Written as DNA, the CDR3 is TGTGCCAGCAGCCTCTTCTCAGATACGCAGTATTTT. Translating it yields CASSLFSDTQYF.

This clone was observed once. This chain joins TRBV29-1 and TRBJ2-5; 10 nucleotides match TRBD1. Trimming took 7 bases from V and 4 from J; bases not matched to a gene: 9. The CDR3 has 14 residues. Germline V lookup: CDR1 SQVTM, CDR2 ANQGSEA. The CDR3 coding sequence is TGCAGCGCATGGACAGGGGGGTTTCGAGAGACCCAGTACTTC. Translation gives CSAWTGGFRETQYF.

V usage is TRBV2 and J usage is TRBJ1-1; D possibly corresponds to TRBD1 (5 bases). Germline values: CDR1 SNHLY, CDR2 FYNNEI. The CDR3 loop spans 13 amino acids. The germline V and J ends were trimmed by 6 bases and 7 bases, with 15 bases remaining between them. The CDR3 is CASRNTGQSEAFF. As DNA, the CDR3 is TGTGCCAGCAGAAACACAGGCCAGAGTGAAGCTTTCTTT.

Points on this clone: Its ends do not fully match the called genes, so a read error is possible. This same CDR3 is encoded by further DNA sequences in the sample. The CDR3: CASSAIERNTEAFF. The DNA of the CDR3 is TGTGCCAGCAGTGCGATCGAGAGGAACACTGAGGCTTTCTTT. The chain couples TRBV2 to TRBJ1-1; no firm D call. Germline loops: CDR1 SNHLY, CDR2 FYNNEI. The CDR3 runs to 14 residues.

V is TRBV28 and J is TRBJ2-7, with TRBD2 matching over 10 bases. With 7 bases clipped from V and 3 bases from J, the junction kept 9 bases outside the gene matches. Per the germline V gene, CDR1 is MDHEN and CDR2 is SYDVKM. The CDR3 has 15 amino acids. CDR3 bases: TGTGCCAGCAAAAGCGGGGGGGCTTCGGTCTACGAGCAGTACTTC. Residues: CASKSGGASVYEQYF. Drawing the rest from reference TRBV28 and TRBJ2-7, the complete variable domain is DVKVTQSSRYLVKRTGEKVFLECVQDMDHENMFWYRQDPGLGLRLIYFSYDVKMKEKGDIPEGYSVSREKKERFSLILESASTNQTSMYLCASKSGGASVYEQYFGPGTRLTVT.

This chain uses TRBV9 with TRBJ2-5; D is uncertain. The V and J ends lost 1 base and 5 bases respectively, with 12 bases between them. Germline CDR1 SGDLS, CDR2 YYNGEE. The CDR3 is 14 residues long. The CDR3 region has the DNA TGTGCCAGCAGCGTAAACCCAATAGGGGAGACCCAGTACTTC. It specifies CASSVNPIGETQYF.

V is TRBV7-9 and J is TRBJ1-2; no definite D call. The V end lost 2 bases, the J end lost 6 bases, and 10 bases lay between the germline ends. CDR3 size: 13 residues. The germline V gene encodes CDR1 SEHNR and CDR2 FQNEAQ (reference sequence). In nucleotides, the CDR3 is TGTGCCAGCAGCTTAAGTTTGCCCCATGGCTACACCTTC. Translated: CASSLSLPHGYTF.

The V and J genes are TRBV6-5 and TRBJ2-1; D not resolved. V lost 2 bases to trimming and J lost 0 bases, with 8 bases between them. CDR3 length: 15 amino acids. Looked up from germline, CDR1 is MNHEY and CDR2 is SVGAGI. CDR3 sequence: CASSYRLNSYNEQFF. Here the CDR3 DNA reads TGTGCCAGCAGTTACCGGCTGAACTCCTACAATGAGCAGTTCTTC.

The V call is TRBV4-1, the J call TRBJ1-5; D unresolved. The CDR3 sequence is 15 residues long. Trimming took 4 bases from V and 2 from J, leaving 12 bases between them. The germline V gene encodes CDR1 MGHRA and CDR2 YSYEKL. The CDR3 loop is CASSRSWGGNQPQHF. The CDR3, as DNA: TGCGCCAGCAGCCGTTCGTGGGGAGGCAATCAGCCCCAGCATTTT.

This chain joins TRBV5-1 and TRBJ2-3, with D unresolved. Germline-derived CDR1 and CDR2 are SGHRS and YFSETQ. Trimming pared 0 bases from V and 6 bases from J, leaving 5 bases between. The CDR3 covers 12 residues. As DNA, the CDR3 is TGCGCCAGCAGCTTGGTCGGGGATACGCAGTATTTT. It encodes CASSLVGDTQYF.

V and J are TRBV19 and TRBJ1-4, with no clear D. The CDR3 is made up of 12 amino acids. Germline values: CDR1 LNHDA, CDR2 SQIVND (reference sequence). Trimming shortened V by 3 bases and J by 5 bases, and 4 bases separated the two germline ends. The CDR3 loop reads CASSIGNEKLFF. Here the CDR3 DNA reads TGTGCCAGTAGTATTGGGAATGAAAAACTGTTTTTT.

The V call is TRBV5-1, the J call TRBJ2-7; D remains ambiguous. This CDR3 region has 13 residues. V was trimmed by 0 bases and J by 4 bases, leaving 8 bases between them. Germline CDR1 SGHRS, CDR2 YFSETQ. The CDR3 DNA reads as TGCGCCAGCAGCTTGGCCTCTAAATACGAGCAGTACTTC. Translated: CASSLASKYEQYF.

The V call is TRBV6-1, the J call TRBJ2-7, with a possible D match to TRBD1 (6 bases). The CDR3 spans 12 residues. Trimming pared 5 bases from V and 2 bases from J, leaving 7 bases between. Per germline, CDR1 MNHNS and CDR2 SASEGT. The CDR3 region has the DNA TGTGCCAGCAGTCGGACAGCCTACGAGCAGTACTTC. It encodes CASSRTAYEQYF.